The rows below give T cell receptor beta chains drawn from one sample of a study of blood T cell repertoires in COVID-19. Measured with immunoSEQ multiplex PCR; TCRdb has only the in-frame clones, and not every one. Here the sample spans 100,000 to 150,000 clones, approximately 90% being singletons. The material sequenced was peripheral blood. These receptor sequences come from a man between 50 and 59 years old with acute or convalescent COVID-19. The CDR3 runs from the conserved cysteine through the conserved F or W. The D gene is left open where the match is weak. Expanded clones get a size class; other rows say once, few or many, or leave the size out.

v_gene: TRBV11-2; j_gene: TRBJ2-7; d_gene: TRBD1; abundance: -; CDR3nt: TGTGCCAGCAGCTACAACAGGGGGGACCACGAGCAGTACTTC; CDR3aa: CASSYNRGDHEQYF
v_gene: TRBV10-1; j_gene: TRBJ2-5; d_gene: -; abundance: -; CDR3nt: TGCGCCAGCAGTGAGCTGGGGGCTGAAGGAGAGACCCAGTACTTC; CDR3aa: CASSELGAEGETQYF
v_gene: TRBV5-1; j_gene: TRBJ2-1; d_gene: TRBD2; abundance: -; CDR3nt: TGCGCCAGCAGCCCGGGGACTAGCGCCGTTGAGCAGTTCTTC; CDR3aa: CASSPGTSAVEQFF
v_gene: TRBV5-1; j_gene: TRBJ2-2; d_gene: TRBD2; abundance: -; CDR3nt: TGCGCCAGCAGCTACGGGACTAGCGGGAGTATGATCATCGGGGAGCTGTTTTTT; CDR3aa: CASSYGTSGSMIIGELFF
v_gene: TRBV10-3; j_gene: TRBJ2-5; d_gene: -; abundance: -; CDR3nt: TGTGCCATCAGTGAGACACAGGGATCGGGGCAGACCCAGTACTTC; CDR3aa: CAISETQGSGQTQYF
v_gene: TRBV6-6; j_gene: TRBJ1-2; d_gene: -; abundance: -; CDR3nt: TGTGCCAGCAGTCGGGAGCCTAACTATGGCTACACCTTC; CDR3aa: CASSREPNYGYTF
v_gene: TRBV10-1; j_gene: TRBJ2-5; d_gene: -; abundance: -; CDR3nt: TGCGCCAGCATATCCCAAGTGGGAGTCCCACTCTTAGAGACCCAGTACTTC; CDR3aa: CASISQVGVPLLETQYF
v_gene: TRBV7-2; j_gene: TRBJ2-1; d_gene: TRBD1; abundance: few; CDR3nt: TGTGCCAGCAGCCGCGGACAGGGATGGAATGAGCAGTTCTTC; CDR3aa: CASSRGQGWNEQFF
v_gene: TRBV7-9; j_gene: TRBJ2-3; d_gene: -; abundance: -; CDR3nt: TGTGCCAGCAGCTTTCTAGGTTACACAGATACGCAGTATTTT; CDR3aa: CASSFLGYTDTQYF
v_gene: TRBV10-3; j_gene: TRBJ2-3; d_gene: -; abundance: -; CDR3nt: TGTGCCATCAGTGCCTTAAACTTAGATACGCAGTATTTT; CDR3aa: CAISALNLDTQYF
v_gene: TRBV29-1; j_gene: TRBJ1-5; d_gene: -; abundance: -; CDR3nt: TGCAGCGTCCCCGGGGGGCCTAGGGGGCAGCCCCAGCATTTT; CDR3aa: CSVPGGPRGQPQHF
v_gene: TRBV4-3; j_gene: TRBJ1-4; d_gene: TRBD1; abundance: -; CDR3nt: TGCGCCAGCAGCCAAGACAGGGGGAATGAAAAACTGTTTTTT; CDR3aa: CASSQDRGNEKLFF
v_gene: TRBV27; j_gene: TRBJ2-7; d_gene: -; abundance: -; CDR3nt: TGTGCCAGCAGTGTATCCAGTGCCTACGAGCAGTACTTC; CDR3aa: CASSVSSAYEQYF
v_gene: TRBV11-2; j_gene: TRBJ2-2; d_gene: -; abundance: -; CDR3nt: TGTGCCAGCAGCCCCCCCCCGTCGGGCGGGGAGCTGTTTTTT; CDR3aa: CASSPPPSGGELFF
v_gene: TRBV6-2/TRBV6-3; j_gene: TRBJ1-1; d_gene: -; abundance: -; CDR3nt: TGTGCCAGCAGTTACGGGGGGTCGAGGACTGAAGCTTTCTTT; CDR3aa: CASSYGGSRTEAFF
v_gene: TRBV19; j_gene: TRBJ1-2; d_gene: -; abundance: -; CDR3nt: TGTGCCAGTAGCCTCTCCATGGGCGATGGCTACACCTTC; CDR3aa: CASSLSMGDGYTF
v_gene: TRBV5-1; j_gene: TRBJ2-7; d_gene: TRBD2; abundance: -; CDR3nt: TGCGCCAGCGGACTAGCGGGAGAATCCCACGAGCAGTACTTC; CDR3aa: CASGLAGESHEQYF
v_gene: TRBV12-3/TRBV12-4; j_gene: TRBJ1-1; d_gene: -; abundance: -; CDR3nt: TGTGCCAGCAGTTTAGTAAAGGGGGACGCTTTCTTT; CDR3aa: CASSLVKGDAFF
v_gene: TRBV5-1; j_gene: TRBJ2-3; d_gene: TRBD2; abundance: -; CDR3nt: TGCGCCAGCAGCTTGGTTGATGGGAGGGTCGAGGATACGCAGTATTTT; CDR3aa: CASSLVDGRVEDTQYF
v_gene: TRBV6-5; j_gene: TRBJ1-2; d_gene: TRBD1; abundance: once; CDR3nt: TGTGCCAGCAGTTACTCGAGGAGGACAGGGGGCGGTGGCTACACCTTC; CDR3aa: CASSYSRRTGGGGYTF
v_gene: TRBV7-9; j_gene: TRBJ1-2; d_gene: -; abundance: -; CDR3nt: TGTGCCAGCAGCAACAACAGGGACGGCTACACCTTC; CDR3aa: CASSNNRDGYTF
v_gene: TRBV5-4; j_gene: TRBJ2-7; d_gene: TRBD2; abundance: -; CDR3nt: TGTGCCAGCAGTACCACCGCCGGGACTAGCGGGTACGAGCAGTACTTC; CDR3aa: CASSTTAGTSGYEQYF
v_gene: TRBV7-2; j_gene: TRBJ1-1; d_gene: -; abundance: -; CDR3nt: TGTGCCAGCAGCTCCCCATACAGGGAAGGGTGGAAAAACACTGAAGCTTTCTTT; CDR3aa: CASSSPYREGWKNTEAFF
v_gene: TRBV15; j_gene: TRBJ1-3; d_gene: -; abundance: -; CDR3nt: TGTGCCACCAGCAGAGTACGGGGGGCGGGCGGAAACACCATATATTTT; CDR3aa: CATSRVRGAGGNTIYF
v_gene: TRBV3-1/TRBV3-2; j_gene: TRBJ2-1; d_gene: TRBD2; abundance: -; CDR3nt: TGTGCCAGCAGCTCTTACGGACTAGCGGCTTGCAATGAGCAGTTCTTC; CDR3aa: CASSSYGLAACNEQFF
v_gene: TRBV5-6; j_gene: TRBJ2-1; d_gene: TRBD1; abundance: -; CDR3nt: TGTGCCAGCAGCTTCGTAGGGACAGGGGGCAATGAGCAGTTCTTC; CDR3aa: CASSFVGTGGNEQFF
v_gene: TRBV11-3; j_gene: TRBJ2-7; d_gene: TRBD1; abundance: -; CDR3nt: TGTGCCAGCAGCTTATTGCAGGGGGCCTTATACGAGCAGTACTTC; CDR3aa: CASSLLQGALYEQYF
v_gene: TRBV5-1; j_gene: TRBJ2-6; d_gene: -; abundance: -; CDR3nt: TGCGCCAGCAGGGGGAGGCCTGGGGCCAACGTCCTGACTTTC; CDR3aa: CASRGRPGANVLTF
v_gene: TRBV11-2; j_gene: TRBJ1-1; d_gene: -; abundance: -; CDR3nt: TGTGCCAGCAGCTTAGAGGCTTATTTGAACACTGAAGCTTTCTTT; CDR3aa: CASSLEAYLNTEAFF
v_gene: TRBV28; j_gene: TRBJ1-2; d_gene: -; abundance: once; CDR3nt: TGTGCCACCAACACTGGGACAATTTCCCGCGGCTACACCTTC; CDR3aa: CATNTGTISRGYTF
v_gene: TRBV7-6; j_gene: TRBJ2-7; d_gene: -; abundance: -; CDR3nt: TGTGCCAGCAGCTCCGCAGACAGCTACGAGCAGTACTTC; CDR3aa: CASSSADSYEQYF
v_gene: TRBV6-5; j_gene: TRBJ1-2; d_gene: -; abundance: -; CDR3nt: TGTGCCAGCAGCCCCAGCCTAGCTAACTATGGCTACACCTTC; CDR3aa: CASSPSLANYGYTF
v_gene: TRBV7-2; j_gene: TRBJ1-1; d_gene: -; abundance: -; CDR3nt: TGTGCCAGCAGCTTATTACTAGGGACTGAAGCTTTCTTT; CDR3aa: CASSLLLGTEAFF
v_gene: TRBV2; j_gene: TRBJ1-6; d_gene: TRBD1; abundance: -; CDR3nt: TGTGCCAGCAGGGGACAGGGCTTAGATTCACCCCTCCACTTT; CDR3aa: CASRGQGLDSPLHF
v_gene: TRBV11-1; j_gene: TRBJ2-3; d_gene: -; abundance: -; CDR3nt: TGTGCCAGCAGCCCAACCCCGATACACACAGATACGCAGTATTTT; CDR3aa: CASSPTPIHTDTQYF
v_gene: TRBV6-5; j_gene: TRBJ1-2; d_gene: TRBD1; abundance: -; CDR3nt: TGTGCCAGCAGTCGGGACAGGGGGAACCCGATAGGCTACACCTTC; CDR3aa: CASSRDRGNPIGYTF
v_gene: TRBV15; j_gene: TRBJ2-5; d_gene: TRBD2; abundance: -; CDR3nt: TGTGCCGTCCCCGGGAGGGTTGAGACCCAGTACTTC; CDR3aa: CAVPGRVETQYF
v_gene: TRBV5-5; j_gene: TRBJ2-3; d_gene: -; abundance: -; CDR3nt: TGTGCCAGCAGCTTGTTCTCCACAGATACGCAGTATTTT; CDR3aa: CASSLFSTDTQYF
v_gene: TRBV7-9; j_gene: TRBJ1-2; d_gene: -; abundance: -; CDR3nt: TGTGCCAGCACCAACGCAGGGTCTGGCTATGGCTACACCTTC; CDR3aa: CASTNAGSGYGYTF
v_gene: TRBV2; j_gene: TRBJ1-2; d_gene: TRBD1; abundance: -; CDR3nt: TGTGCCAGAGGGGACAGATCTAACTATGGCTACACCTTC; CDR3aa: CARGDRSNYGYTF
v_gene: TRBV6-5; j_gene: TRBJ2-3; d_gene: TRBD1; abundance: -; CDR3nt: TGTGCCAGCACTAGAAGGGACAGTCACACAGATACGCAGTATTTT; CDR3aa: CASTRRDSHTDTQYF
v_gene: TRBV4-1; j_gene: TRBJ2-5; d_gene: -; abundance: -; CDR3nt: TGCGCCAGCAGCCGGGAGTACCAAGAGACCCAGTACTTC; CDR3aa: CASSREYQETQYF
v_gene: TRBV11-2; j_gene: TRBJ2-1; d_gene: TRBD1; abundance: -; CDR3nt: TGTGCCAGCAGCTACGGGACAGATAATGAGCAGTTCTTC; CDR3aa: CASSYGTDNEQFF
v_gene: TRBV7-9; j_gene: TRBJ1-5; d_gene: -; abundance: -; CDR3nt: TGTGCCAGCAGCTTGAAGGGGGATCAGCCCCAGCATTTT; CDR3aa: CASSLKGDQPQHF
v_gene: TRBV19; j_gene: TRBJ1-2; d_gene: TRBD1; abundance: -; CDR3nt: TGTGCCAGTCATCCGGGACAGGGAACCCCAACGGACTATGGCTACACCTTC; CDR3aa: CASHPGQGTPTDYGYTF
v_gene: TRBV2; j_gene: TRBJ1-1; d_gene: -; abundance: -; CDR3nt: TGTGCCAGCAGTGAAGGCGAAAGTCCGGAAGCTTTCTTT; CDR3aa: CASSEGESPEAFF
v_gene: TRBV28; j_gene: TRBJ2-5; d_gene: TRBD1; abundance: -; CDR3nt: TGTGCCAGCAGAAGGACAGGTCAAGAGACCCAGTACTTC; CDR3aa: CASRRTGQETQYF
v_gene: TRBV11-3; j_gene: TRBJ1-2; d_gene: -; abundance: -; CDR3nt: TGTGCCAGCAGCTTAGAGGGGACGGCGGGAAGTGGTGGCTACACCTTC; CDR3aa: CASSLEGTAGSGGYTF
v_gene: TRBV7-9; j_gene: TRBJ2-7; d_gene: -; abundance: few; CDR3nt: TGTGCCAGCAGCTTAGGTGGTAGCGCGCATGGAGAGCAGTACTTC; CDR3aa: CASSLGGSAHGEQYF
v_gene: TRBV9; j_gene: TRBJ2-5; d_gene: -; abundance: -; CDR3nt: TGTGCCAGCAGCGTAGCTCGGGGGTTCCAAGAGACCCAGTACTTC; CDR3aa: CASSVARGFQETQYF
v_gene: TRBV29-1; j_gene: TRBJ1-3; d_gene: -; abundance: -; CDR3nt: TGCAGCACCCGACTGAACTCTGGAAACACCATATATTTT; CDR3aa: CSTRLNSGNTIYF
v_gene: TRBV2; j_gene: TRBJ2-4; d_gene: -; abundance: -; CDR3nt: TGTGCCAGCAGTGACCCCTCCGGACAGACGCTAGCCAAAAACATTCAGTACTTC; CDR3aa: CASSDPSGQTLAKNIQYF
v_gene: TRBV12-3/TRBV12-4; j_gene: TRBJ1-5; d_gene: -; abundance: -; CDR3nt: TGTGCCAGCAGTTTCTCAGGGTTTGAGCCCCAGCATTTT; CDR3aa: CASSFSGFEPQHF